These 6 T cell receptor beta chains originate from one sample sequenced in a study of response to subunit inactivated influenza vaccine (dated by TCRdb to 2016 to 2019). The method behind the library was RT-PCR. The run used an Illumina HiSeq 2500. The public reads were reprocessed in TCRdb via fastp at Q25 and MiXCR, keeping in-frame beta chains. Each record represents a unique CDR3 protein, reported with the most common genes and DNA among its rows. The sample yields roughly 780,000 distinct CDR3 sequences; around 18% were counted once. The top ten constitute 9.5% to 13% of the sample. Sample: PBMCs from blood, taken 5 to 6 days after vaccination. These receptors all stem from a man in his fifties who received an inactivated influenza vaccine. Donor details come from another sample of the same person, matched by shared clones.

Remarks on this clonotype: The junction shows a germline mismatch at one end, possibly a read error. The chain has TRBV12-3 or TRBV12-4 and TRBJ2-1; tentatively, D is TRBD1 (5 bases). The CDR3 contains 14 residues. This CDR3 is CASRPGSFDNEQLF. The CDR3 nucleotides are TGTGCCAGCAGACCAGGGTCGTTCGACAATGAGCAGTTATTC.

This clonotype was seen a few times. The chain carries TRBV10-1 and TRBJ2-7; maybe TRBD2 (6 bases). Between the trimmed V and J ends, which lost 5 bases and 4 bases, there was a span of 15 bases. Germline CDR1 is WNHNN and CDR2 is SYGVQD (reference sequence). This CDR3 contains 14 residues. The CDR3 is CASSPGGLGYEQYF. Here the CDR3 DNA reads TGCGCCAGCAGTCCTGGGGGACTTGGATACGAGCAGTACTTC.

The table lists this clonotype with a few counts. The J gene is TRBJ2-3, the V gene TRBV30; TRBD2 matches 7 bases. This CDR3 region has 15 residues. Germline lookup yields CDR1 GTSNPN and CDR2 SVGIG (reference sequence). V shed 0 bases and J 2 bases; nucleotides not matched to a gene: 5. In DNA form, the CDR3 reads TGTGCCTGGAGTGTGGGAGCGGGGCTCACAGATACGCAGTATTTT. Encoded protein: CAWSVGAGLTDTQYF. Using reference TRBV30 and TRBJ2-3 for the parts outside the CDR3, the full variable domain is SQTIHQWPATLVQPVGSPLSLECTVEGTSNPNLYWYRQAAGRGLQLLFYSVGIGQISSEVPQNLSASRPQDRQFILSSKKLLLSDSGFYLCAWSVGAGLTDTQYFGPGTRLTVL.

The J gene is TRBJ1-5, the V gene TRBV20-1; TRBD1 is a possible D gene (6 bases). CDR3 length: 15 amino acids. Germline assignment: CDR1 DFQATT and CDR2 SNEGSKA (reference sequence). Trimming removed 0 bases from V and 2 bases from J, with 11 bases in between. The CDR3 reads CSAREGAQGNQPQHF. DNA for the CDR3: TGCAGTGCTAGAGAGGGGGCTCAGGGCAATCAGCCCCAGCATTTT.

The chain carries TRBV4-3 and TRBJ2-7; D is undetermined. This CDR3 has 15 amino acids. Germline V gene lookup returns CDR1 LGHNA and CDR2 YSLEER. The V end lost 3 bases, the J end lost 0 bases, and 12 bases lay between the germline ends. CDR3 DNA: TGCGCCAGCAGCCAGGACGTCGCGAGCTCCTACGAGCAGTACTTC. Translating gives CASSQDVASSYEQYF.

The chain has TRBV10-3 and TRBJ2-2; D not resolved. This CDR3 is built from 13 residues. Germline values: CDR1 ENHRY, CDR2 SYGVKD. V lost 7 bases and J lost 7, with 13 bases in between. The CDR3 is CAIKRGELGELFF. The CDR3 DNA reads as TGTGCCATCAAACGCGGAGAGCTCGGGGAGCTGTTTTTT.